Listed here are 25 T cell receptor beta chains from one sample, sequenced in a study of Graves' ophthalmopathy and Graves' hyperthyroidism. Amplification of the TCR beta CDR3 regions used RNA transcripts (as template). A first-round RT-PCR used HTBI primers, followed by a second-round multiplex PCR. TCRdb processed the multiplex PCR reads anew with MiXCR; each CDR3 protein has one entry. Of around 520,000 distinct CDR3 sequences listed, 35% to 45% are singletons. Sequencing used peripheral blood or thyroid tissue (not recorded which). The receptors stem from an adult man with Graves' hyperthyroidism.

The V call is TRBV7-6, the J call TRBJ2-5; 7 nucleotides match TRBD1. Germline V gene lookup returns CDR1 SGHVS and CDR2 FNYEAQ. CDR3 length: 17 amino acids. With 2 bases clipped from V and 5 bases from J, the junction kept 14 bases outside the gene matches. The CDR3 spells CASSLLVRGGLSETQYF. DNA of the CDR3: TGTGCCAGCAGCTTATTGGTTCGAGGGGGCCTTTCCGAGACCCAGTACTTC.

There are many counts of this clonotype. The chain couples TRBV7-9 to TRBJ2-5; 10 bases agree with TRBD1. CDR3 length: 20 residues. V lost 7 bases to trimming and J lost 0 bases; unmatched junction nucleotides: 20. From germline, CDR1 is SEHNR and CDR2 FQNEAQ (reference sequence). This CDR3 is CASTRAHLLGQGGYQETQYF. CDR3 nucleotides: TGTGCCAGCACCCGGGCCCATCTTCTAGGACAGGGGGGGTACCAAGAGACCCAGTACTTC. Supplemented by reference TRBV7-9 and TRBJ2-5, the full variable domain reads DTGVSQNPRHKITKRGQNVTFRCDPISEHNRLYWYRQTLGQGPEFLTYFQNEAQLEKSRLLSDRFSAERPKGSFSTLEIQRTEQGDSAMYLCASTRAHLLGQGGYQETQYFGPGTRLLVL.

This clonotype came up many times. The CDR3 here is CASSLSPPTHEQYF. The CDR3 nucleotides read TGTGCCAGCAGCTTGTCTCCCCCGACCCACGAGCAGTACTTC. J is TRBJ2-7 and V is TRBV5-6; D remains unclear. The V gene's germline CDR1 is SGHDT and CDR2 YYEEEE. V was shortened by 1 base and J by 5 bases, with 13 bases between the two germline ends. The CDR3 is 14 amino acids.

This chain links TRBV10-2 with TRBJ2-7; 7 positions agree with TRBD2. V trimming: 4 bases; J trimming: 6 bases; junction bases outside the gene matches: 6. This CDR3 has 13 amino acids. Germline lookup yields CDR1 WSHSY and CDR2 SAAADI. Here the CDR3 DNA reads TGCGCCAGCAGTGGGGCGGGAGCTAGCGAGCAGTACTTC. Its translation: CASSGAGASEQYF.

This clonotype was seen once. The chain links TRBV14 to TRBJ1-5; D gene unclear. Per germline, CDR1 SGHDN and CDR2 FVKESK. The CDR3 runs to 14 residues. V dropped 6 bases and J dropped 14 bases, with 23 bases sitting between them. In nucleotides, the CDR3 is TGTGCCAGCAGTCGGACTAGCGGGAGCAACTACGAGCATTTT. The encoded protein is CASSRTSGSNYEHF.

This chain connects TRBV2 to TRBJ2-6; D not certain. With 6 bases removed from V and 1 base from J, the gap between germline ends came to 13 bases. Germline CDR1 reads SNHLY; CDR2 reads FYNNEI. The CDR3 spans 16 residues. The CDR3 nucleotides are TGTGCCAGCAGCACTCCCCCCTCTTCTGGGGCCAACGTCCTGACTTTC. Its protein is CASSTPPSSGANVLTF.

This clonotype was observed many times. V is TRBV20-1 and J is TRBJ1-1; the D gene is possibly TRBD1 (5 bases). Germline-derived CDR1 and CDR2 are DFQATT and SNEGSKA (reference sequence). CDR3 length: 15 residues. The germline V and J ends were trimmed by 1 base and 0 bases, with 12 bases remaining between them. This CDR3 is CSARGQGSMNTEAFF. The DNA of the CDR3 is TGCAGTGCTAGAGGCCAGGGCTCGATGAACACTGAAGCTTTCTTT.

The CDR3 loop is CASSLDTYTGEYF. DNA for the CDR3: TGCGCCAGCAGCTTGGATACGTACACCGGGGAGTACTTC. This chain joins TRBV5-1 and TRBJ2-7; TRBD2 might be the D (5 bases). Trimming removed 0 bases from V and 11 bases from J, with 15 bases in between. The CDR3 sequence is 13 residues long. Germline loops: CDR1 SGHRS, CDR2 YFSETQ. The full variable domain, rest sourced from reference TRBV5-1 and TRBJ2-7, is KAGVTQTPRYLIKTRGQQVTLSCSPISGHRSVSWYQQTPGQGLQFLFEYFSETQRNKGNFPGRFSGRQFSNSRSEMNVSTLELGDSALYLCASSLDTYTGEYFGPGTRLTVT.

This clonotype was counted many times. The V and J genes are TRBV4-1 and TRBJ2-5; the D is unclear. From germline, CDR1 is MGHRA and CDR2 YSYEKL. The CDR3 has 18 amino acids. The V end lost 3 bases, the J end lost 1 base, and 21 bases lay between the germline ends. DNA of the CDR3: TGCGCCAGCAGCCATCCCCGGCCCATGGGTATGGGCCAAGAGACCCAGTACTTC. Its translation: CASSHPRPMGMGQETQYF.

The J gene is TRBJ2-1, the V gene TRBV7-9; 8 bases map to TRBD2. Germline lookup yields CDR1 SEHNR and CDR2 FQNEAQ (reference sequence). The junction had 9 bases not matched to a gene; V was cut back by 1 base and J by 7 bases. The CDR3 has 16 amino acids. In DNA, the CDR3 is TGTGCCAGCAGCTTAGGTAGCGGGGATAATGAAAATGAGCAGTTCTTC. Encoded protein: CASSLGSGDNENEQFF.

This clonotype was observed many times. The chain carries TRBV12-3 or TRBV12-4 and TRBJ1-6; perhaps TRBD1 as D (6 bases). V dropped 7 bases and J dropped 7 bases, with 20 bases sitting between them. The CDR3 is made up of 16 amino acids. CDR3 nucleotide sequence: TGTGCCAGCAAACCGACGGCACAGGGATTGAATTCACCCCTCCACTTT. Translation gives CASKPTAQGLNSPLHF.

The V call is TRBV29-1, the J call TRBJ1-5; D uncertain. V gave up 8 bases and J gave up 4 bases, with 15 bases separating them. Germline V lookup: CDR1 SQVTM, CDR2 ANQGSEA. This CDR3 has 13 residues. The CDR3 spells CSLGPTGNQPQHF. As DNA, the CDR3 is TGCAGCTTAGGCCCGACGGGGAATCAGCCCCAGCATTTT.

V gene TRBV19 combines with J gene TRBJ2-7; 7 bases align to TRBD2. CDR1 LNHDA and CDR2 SQIVND come from the germline V gene (reference sequence). This CDR3 contains 15 residues. Trimming at V came to 8 bases and at J to 7 bases, leaving 17 bases not matched to a gene. CDR3 nucleotides: TGTGCCAGTCCAAGTGGGAGGGCCTATGAAAATGAGCAGTACTTC. This encodes CASPSGRAYENEQYF.

This clonotype showed up many times. This chain connects TRBV7-9 to TRBJ2-7; TRBD2 matches at 10 bases. This CDR3 is 17 amino acids long. CDR1 SEHNR and CDR2 FQNEAQ come from the germline V gene (reference sequence). V lost 1 base, J lost 6 bases, and 12 bases stayed unmatched. The CDR3 region is CASSLGWSGRAKGEQYF. The CDR3 region has the DNA TGTGCCAGCAGCTTAGGCTGGAGCGGGAGGGCCAAAGGCGAGCAGTACTTC.

This clonotype was seen a few times. The chain links TRBV7-9 to TRBJ2-7; D perhaps matches TRBD2 (5 bases). The J call is in doubt because the DNA end fits TRBJ2-1 better. This CDR3 is 13 amino acids long. CDR1 is SEHNR, CDR2 FQNEAQ, per germline (reference sequence). CDR3 bases: TGTGCCAGCAGAACCCGGGGATGGGATGAGCAGTTCTTC. Translation: CASRTRGWDEQFF.

This clonotype turned up a few times. The chain joins TRBV3-1 to TRBJ1-2; D call uncertain. Trimming stripped 0 bases from V and 3 bases from J, with 5 bases between. In germline, CDR1 is LGHDT, CDR2 YNNKEL (reference sequence). The CDR3 loop spans 13 amino acids. CDR3 coding DNA: TGTGCCAGCAGCCAAGATAGGTACTATGGCTACACCTTC. Protein sequence: CASSQDRYYGYTF.

This clonotype was observed many times. This chain joins TRBV29-1 and TRBJ2-5, with 14 bases aligning to TRBD2. CDR3 length: 14 amino acids. V trimming: 6 bases; J trimming: 2 bases; junction bases outside the gene matches: 2. Germline V CDR1 and CDR2: SQVTM, ANQGSEA. CDR3 sequence (DNA): TGCAGCGTCTGGACTAGCGGGAGGCAAGAGACCCAGTACTTC. The encoded protein is CSVWTSGRQETQYF.

This clonotype has at least ten counts. The chain combines TRBV28 with TRBJ2-7; 11 nucleotides align to TRBD1. CDR1 and CDR2 from the germline V gene are MDHEN and SYDVKM. The CDR3 covers 14 residues. With V trimmed by 8 bases and J by 2 bases, 5 bases remained unmatched. The DNA for the CDR3 is TGTGCCAGCCTCGGGACAGGGGGTACCTACGAGCAGTACTTC. Translated: CASLGTGGTYEQYF.

Ten or more counts support this clonotype. The gene calls are TRBV20-1 and TRBJ2-7; no firm D call. CDR1 and CDR2 (germline): DFQATT, SNEGSKA (reference sequence). The ends were cut back, 0 bases at V and 7 bases at J, with 10 bases in the middle. The CDR3 spans 12 residues. The CDR3 loop reads CSARDDPLEQYF. As DNA, the CDR3 is TGCAGTGCTAGAGACGATCCCTTGGAGCAGTACTTC.

This clonotype has just one count. A much larger clone lies one base from this, so it may be a read error. V and J are TRBV5-6 and TRBJ2-7, with 8 bases identical to TRBD1. The CDR3 sequence is 14 residues long. Germline loops: CDR1 SGHDT, CDR2 YYEEEE. The CDR3 DNA reads as TGTGCCGGCAGCTTAGGCAGGGGGCTAACCGAGCAGTACTTC. Protein: CAGSLGRGLTEQYF. Supplemented by reference TRBV5-6 and TRBJ2-7, the full variable domain reads DAGVTQSPTHLIKTRGQQVTLRCSPKSGHDTVSWYQQALGQGPQFIFQYYEEEERQRGNFPDRFSGHQFPNYSSELNVNALLLGDSALYLCAGSLGRGLTEQYFGPGTRLTVT.

A remark on this clonotype: Without the conserved terminal phenylalanine or tryptophan, this CDR3 likely stems from a read error. It is unclear where the CDR3 begins or ends on the DNA, so no DNA is shown, and the CDR3 is as TCRdb lists it. The J gene is TRBJ1-1, the V gene TRBV29-1. Germline-derived CDR1 and CDR2 are SQVTM and ANQGSEA. The CDR3 region is 8 residues in length, termini included. CDR3 protein: CSVGGDDY.

This clonotype showed up many times. The V call is TRBV29-1, the J call TRBJ1-1; D is uncertain. This CDR3 spans 13 amino acids. Germline-derived CDR1 and CDR2 are SQVTM and ANQGSEA. V was clipped by 3 bases and J by 1 base, with 9 bases between them. The CDR3, as DNA: TGCAGCGTTGACCCTGTGAGGAACACTGAAGCTTTCTTT. It specifies CSVDPVRNTEAFF.

This clonotype has ten or more counts. The rearrangement uses TRBV5-1 and TRBJ1-4; D perhaps matches TRBD1 (5 bases). The CDR3 extends over 15 amino acids. CDR1 is SGHRS, CDR2 YFSETQ, per germline. V lost 7 bases, J lost 5 bases, and 18 bases lay in between. The DNA of the CDR3 is TGCGCCAGCGGGAGTTCAGGGATGGGGAATGAAAAACTGTTTTTT. Translation: CASGSSGMGNEKLFF. Combining the CDR3 with reference TRBV5-1 and TRBJ1-4 gives the whole variable domain KAGVTQTPRYLIKTRGQQVTLSCSPISGHRSVSWYQQTPGQGLQFLFEYFSETQRNKGNFPGRFSGRQFSNSRSEMNVSTLELGDSALYLCASGSSGMGNEKLFFGSGTQLSVL.

In this sample, this clonotype turned up many times. This sequence joins TRBV29-1 and TRBJ2-2; possible D gene TRBD1, 6 bases. The V gene lost 7 bases and the J gene lost 3 bases, with 15 bases spanning the gap. The CDR3 has 14 residues. Germline values: CDR1 SQVTM, CDR2 ANQGSEA. This CDR3 reads CSAVRDTYTGELFF. The DNA of the CDR3 is TGCAGCGCAGTCCGGGACACATACACCGGGGAGCTGTTTTTT.

This clonotype showed up many times. This sequence joins TRBV4-2 and TRBJ1-1; tentative D call: TRBD1 (6 bases). Trimming removed 0 bases at V and 6 bases at J, with 14 bases between. Germline values: CDR1 LGHNA, CDR2 YNFKEQ. The CDR3 sequence is 15 residues long. DNA for the CDR3: TGTGCCAGCAGCCAAGAGGGGGCGACGATCCCTGAAGCTTTCTTT. It is translated as CASSQEGATIPEAFF.